Each of the 14 T cell receptor beta chains below was sequenced from the same sample in a study of identical twins. In TCRdb, the 5' RACE reads were re-called with MiXCR into one record per CDR3 protein. The data hold some 100,000 distinct CDR3 sequences, with under 7% observed a single time. The material sequenced was memory T cells sorted from blood. The source is a woman aged 45-59 years in good health.

This clonotype was observed at least ten times. V and J are TRBV20-1 and TRBJ2-7; D possibly matches TRBD1 or TRBD2 (5 bases each). The V gene lost 2 bases and the J gene lost 3 bases, with 14 bases spanning the gap. In germline, CDR1 is DFQATT, CDR2 SNEGSKA (reference sequence). The CDR3 loop spans 14 amino acids. The CDR3 here is CSARIRDLGYEQYF. The DNA for the CDR3 is TGCAGTGCTAGAATCCGGGACCTAGGCTACGAGCAGTACTTC.

This clonotype was seen repeatedly, ten times or more. V usage is TRBV2 and J usage is TRBJ2-3; the D is unclear. V gave up 6 bases and J gave up 7 bases, with 11 bases separating them. This CDR3 is built from 12 residues. CDR1 and CDR2 (germline): SNHLY, FYNNEI. Here the CDR3 reads CASRVSTNTQYF. The CDR3 region has the DNA TGTGCCAGCAGAGTATCAACCAATACGCAGTATTTT. The full variable domain, completed using reference TRBV2 and TRBJ2-3, is EPEVTQTPSHQVTQMGQEVILRCVPISNHLYFYWYRQILGQKVEFLVSFYNNEISEKSEIFDDQFSVERPDGSNFTLKIRSTKLEDSAMYFCASRVSTNTQYFGPGTRLTVL.

Many counts were recorded for this clonotype. CDR3 nucleotides: TGTGCCAGCAGCCAACAGAGGGGGAATCAGCCCCAGCATTTT. Translating gives CASSQQRGNQPQHF. The chain uses TRBV7-2 and TRBJ1-5; a possible D gene is TRBD1 (6 bases). The germline V and J ends were trimmed by 5 bases and 4 bases, with 12 bases remaining between them. This CDR3 spans 14 amino acids. CDR1 is SGHTA, CDR2 FQGNSA, per germline.

A few counts support this clonotype. This chain links TRBV10-2 with TRBJ2-7; 8 nucleotides match TRBD2. The CDR3 totals 12 residues. CDR1 and CDR2 (germline): WSHSY, SAAADI. The ends lost 8 bases at V and 5 bases at J; junction bases unmatched: 5. This chain's CDR3 is CASGPGGHEQYV. CDR3 sequence (DNA): TGCGCCAGCGGACCGGGGGGGCACGAGCAGTACGTC.

The sample holds many counts of this clonotype. The V call is TRBV7-8, the J call TRBJ2-3; 12 nucleotides agree with TRBD2. Per germline, CDR1 SGHVS and CDR2 FQNEAQ. Trimming at V came to 4 bases and at J to 10 bases, leaving 9 bases not matched to a gene. The CDR3 covers 15 residues. Here the CDR3 reads CASSSRLAGGPPQYF. CDR3 coding DNA: TGTGCCAGCAGCTCCCGGCTAGCGGGAGGGCCTCCGCAGTATTTT.

This clonotype was picked up a small number of times. This rearrangement joins TRBV4-2 to TRBJ1-5; D possibly corresponds to TRBD1 (5 bases). The CDR3 contains 15 residues. V gave up 1 base and J gave up 5 bases, with 12 bases separating them. Germline CDR1 is LGHNA and CDR2 is YNFKEQ. CDR3 region: CASSQVGGLDQPQHF. As DNA, the CDR3 is TGTGCCAGCAGCCAAGTCGGGGGGTTAGATCAGCCCCAGCATTTT.

This clonotype has ten or more counts. The chain is built from TRBV4-1 and TRBJ1-2; the D is unclear. The germline V and J ends were trimmed by 0 bases and 5 bases, with 13 bases remaining between them. The CDR3 length is 15 residues. Germline V CDR1 and CDR2: MGHRA, YSYEKL. The DNA for the CDR3 is TGCGCCAGCAGCCAAGAACGGGGTAATAGGTATGGCTACACCTTC. The encoded protein is CASSQERGNRYGYTF.

This clonotype was seen many times. V usage is TRBV29-1 and J usage is TRBJ2-2; 8 nucleotides agree with TRBD1. The CDR3 length is 13 residues. Germline values: CDR1 SQVTM, CDR2 ANQGSEA. Germline trimming cut 5 bases from V and 4 bases from J; bases unmatched to any gene: 3. The CDR3 DNA sequence: TGCAGCGTTCAAACAGGGGGCACCGGGGAGCTGTTTTTT. Translated, it gives CSVQTGGTGELFF.

This clonotype has a handful of counts. The chain links TRBV7-3 to TRBJ2-2; 7 bases map to TRBD2. This CDR3 has 16 amino acids. V trimming: 1 base; J trimming: 1 base; junction bases outside the gene matches: 3. CDR1 is SGHTA and CDR2 is FQGTGA in the germline V gene. CDR3 loop: CASSLKSGMNTGELFF. The DNA of the CDR3 is TGTGCCAGCAGCTTAAAAAGCGGGATGAACACCGGGGAGCTGTTTTTT.

In its sample, this clonotype was seen many times. This chain links TRBV24-1 with TRBJ2-1; possibly TRBD2 for D (5 bases). This CDR3 spans 14 amino acids. Germline CDR1 KGHDR, CDR2 SFDVKD. V lost 5 bases and J lost 0, with 7 bases in between. CDR3 sequence reads: CATSGTLSYNEQFF. The CDR3, as DNA: TGTGCCACCAGTGGGACTCTCTCCTACAATGAGCAGTTCTTC.

This clonotype was recorded many times. The chain is built from TRBV5-1 and TRBJ1-1; a weak D match, TRBD1 (5 bases). The CDR3 is made up of 13 amino acids. V lost 3 bases and J lost 0, with 6 bases in between. Germline V gene lookup returns CDR1 SGHRS and CDR2 YFSETQ. The CDR3 DNA reads TGCGCCAGCAGCTCGACAGTGAACACTGAAGCTTTCTTT. Translating gives CASSSTVNTEAFF.

This clonotype occurred many times. The rearrangement links TRBV5-1 to TRBJ1-2; D possibly corresponds to TRBD1 (5 bases). CDR3 length equals 15 residues. Germline-derived CDR1 and CDR2 are SGHRS and YFSETQ. Trimming removed 4 bases from V and 8 bases from J, with 21 bases in between. CDR3 amino acids: CASSQTQGVYGGYTF. CDR3 nucleotide sequence: TGCGCCAGCAGCCAGACCCAGGGAGTCTACGGGGGCTACACCTTC.

This clonotype appeared many times. The chain recombines TRBV28 with TRBJ1-2; D might be TRBD1 (6 bases). CDR1 and CDR2 (germline): MDHEN, SYDVKM. V was shortened by 1 base and J by 7 bases, with 22 bases between the two germline ends. This CDR3 is built from 17 residues. CDR3 nucleotides: TGTGCCAGCAGTTTATCGGACAGCCTTCTGCTAATAGTTGGCTACACCTTC. This encodes CASSLSDSLLLIVGYTF.

The sample holds many counts of this clonotype. The V and J genes are TRBV6-5 and TRBJ1-1; the D is unclear. V was pared by 2 bases and J by 1 base, with 11 bases between. This CDR3 is 15 amino acids long. Germline CDR1 and CDR2: MNHEY and SVGAGI. The CDR3 region has the DNA TGTGCCAGCAGTTACAGCTGGAACTGGAACACTGAAGCTTTCTTT. This gives the protein CASSYSWNWNTEAFF.